This is a list of T cell receptor beta chains from one sample in a study of response to subunit inactivated influenza vaccine. Using its own MiXCR run on the RT-PCR reads, TCRdb lists one record per CDR3 protein. The data contain around 540,000 distinct CDR3 sequences, roughly 12% of them seen just once; the ten biggest clones take up approximately 10%. The starting material was PBMCs from blood, obtained on the day of vaccination. Receptors were obtained from a man aged 45 to 65 who received an inactivated influenza vaccine. The CDR3 runs from the conserved cysteine through the conserved F or W.

j_call v_call cdr3_aa
TRBJ2-3 TRBV20-1 CSAPRERRYTDTQYF
TRBJ2-7 TRBV18 CASSRRTQTHEQYF
TRBJ1-1 TRBV15 CATSRAPGGGTEAFF
TRBJ2-1 TRBV12-3/TRBV12-4 CASSRLEASGRYSYNEQFF
TRBJ2-1 TRBV20-1 CSAYLLVGETYNEQFF
TRBJ1-6 TRBV7-9 CASSSWTGHSPLHF
TRBJ2-7 TRBV12-3/TRBV12-4 CASSFRTNYEQYF
TRBJ2-1 TRBV7-9 CATHPGRASYNEQFF
TRBJ1-3 TRBV29-1 CSVGARAPGNTIYF
TRBJ2-7 TRBV29-1 CSVEDRTSGRDSYEQYF
TRBJ2-1 TRBV6-5 CASSYSSQGMQNEQFF
TRBJ1-1 TRBV27 CASSLFRGLIDTEAFF
TRBJ2-3 TRBV4-3 CASSQDWGERTDTQYF
TRBJ2-2 TRBV5-1 CASRSGTSGGTNTGELFF
TRBJ2-1 TRBV20-1 CSARLAGGRNEQFF
TRBJ2-5 TRBV12-3/TRBV12-4 CASSLGYRQETQYF
TRBJ2-7 TRBV29-1 CSVFDRGYEQYF
TRBJ2-5 TRBV7-9 CASSSMNRAGETQYF
TRBJ1-1 TRBV14 CASRHLGTEAFF
TRBJ2-1 TRBV4-2 CASSPKIAGGPNNEQFF
TRBJ2-1 TRBV20-1 CSARDLGSGRRNEQFF
TRBJ2-3 TRBV11-2 CASSLLYSTDTQYF
TRBJ2-1 TRBV28 CASSLLAVGGDEQFF
TRBJ1-4 TRBV7-2 CASSKYHEEKLFF
TRBJ2-2 TRBV12-3/TRBV12-4 CASSFRNPTGELFF
TRBJ1-1 TRBV5-1 CASSSGRDLKNTEAFF
TRBJ2-1 TRBV29-1 CSVEKRRTNNEQFF
TRBJ2-1 TRBV29-1 CSVISGETSYRSYNEQFF
TRBJ2-5 TRBV10-1 CASSEFLGQGQETQYF
TRBJ2-1 TRBV7-9 CASSINSGRDEQFF
TRBJ2-1 TRBV5-1 CASSSTNTYNEQFF
TRBJ2-1 TRBV5-1 CASSLTSTNEQFF
TRBJ2-7 TRBV6-5 CASSYVNSYEQYF
TRBJ1-3 TRBV25-1 CASQGQSDGNTIYF
TRBJ1-5 TRBV6-5 CASSYRGQRSMNQPQHF
TRBJ2-1 TRBV7-3 CASSLKDRAYNEQFF
TRBJ2-7 TRBV20-1 CSASAVDEQYF
TRBJ1-6 TRBV12-3/TRBV12-4 CASRRDRASVNLHF
TRBJ1-1 TRBV6-1 CASSTGTVMNTEAFF
TRBJ2-5 TRBV4-2 CASSLTPGQGETQYF
TRBJ2-5 TRBV4-2 CASSAAGVGETQYF